A single sample gave rise to the 26 T cell receptor beta chains below, sequenced in a study of Graves' ophthalmopathy and Graves' hyperthyroidism. For repertoire sequencing, the TCR beta CDR3 regions were amplified from RNA transcripts. An opening RT-PCR round employed HTBI primers and preceded a second-round multiplex PCR. MiXCR, run by TCRdb on the multiplex PCR reads, gives a single entry per CDR3 protein. The table lists some 250,000 distinct CDR3 sequences, less than 55% of them singletons, with about half in the top ten. Sequencing was performed on peripheral blood. All receptors come from an adult man with Graves' ophthalmopathy.

This clonotype has a handful of counts. The V and J genes are TRBV20-1 and TRBJ2-7; D is possibly TRBD2 (5 bases). The germline gives CDR1 DFQATT, CDR2 SNEGSKA (reference sequence). The V gene lost 6 bases and the J gene lost 6 bases, with 15 bases spanning the gap. CDR3 length: 12 amino acids. The CDR3 is CSAPGGRGEQYF. CDR3 nucleotides: TGCAGTGCCCCTGGCGGCCGGGGCGAGCAGTACTTC.

The chain links TRBV9 to TRBJ2-7, with D possibly being TRBD2 (6 bases). The CDR3 extends over 15 amino acids. V lost 4 bases and J lost 3, with 17 bases in between. Germline lookup yields CDR1 SGDLS and CDR2 YYNGEE. The chain's CDR3 is CASSQGSGDLYEQYF. As DNA, the CDR3 is TGTGCCAGCAGCCAAGGGTCGGGAGACCTCTACGAGCAGTACTTC. Combining the CDR3 with reference TRBV9 and TRBJ2-7 gives the whole variable domain DSGVTQTPKHLITATGQRVTLRCSPRSGDLSVYWYQQSLDQGLQFLIQYYNGEERAKGNILERFSAQQFPDLHSELNLSSLELGDSALYFCASSQGSGDLYEQYFGPGTRLTVT.

The V gene is TRBV10-2, the J gene TRBJ1-1; the D gene is possibly TRBD1 (6 bases). The CDR3 covers 14 residues. V lost 5 bases and J lost 1, with 11 bases in between. CDR1 WSHSY and CDR2 SAAADI come from the germline V gene. The CDR3 DNA reads as TGCGCCAGCAGTAAAACAGGGAGGAACACTGAAGCTTTCTTT. Protein product: CASSKTGRNTEAFF.

This clonotype was seen many times. The chain uses TRBV19 and TRBJ1-6, with 10 positions matching TRBD1. Unmatched junction bases numbered 7, after V lost 5 bases and J lost 9 bases. The CDR3 runs 15 residues. Germline V gives CDR1 LNHDA, CDR2 SQIVND (reference sequence). The CDR3 sequence is CASSDTGTGASPLHF. The CDR3 bases are TGTGCCAGTAGTGATACCGGGACAGGGGCTTCACCCCTCCACTTT.

J is TRBJ1-2 and V is TRBV10-3; TRBD1 aligns across 8 bases. Per germline, CDR1 ENHRY and CDR2 SYGVKD. The CDR3 has 17 amino acids. With 6 bases clipped from V and 1 base from J, the junction kept 13 bases outside the gene matches. CDR3 protein: CAIRRQGNLGLNYGYTF. The DNA for the CDR3 is TGTGCCATCAGACGACAGGGGAACCTTGGTCTTAACTATGGCTACACCTTC.

Details on this clonotype: Lacking the conserved final phenylalanine or tryptophan, this CDR3 likely reflects a read error. J is TRBJ2-7 and V is TRBV25-1; no firm D call. Trimming left V 3 bases short and J 0 bases short, with 6 bases between. This CDR3 is built from 13 residues. CDR1 MGHDK and CDR2 SYGVNS come from the germline V gene. The CDR3 region has the DNA TGTGCCAGCAGTGAGCAGGCCTCCTACGAGCAGTACCTC. As protein: CASSEQASYEQYL.

This clonotype was recorded a few times. The V call is TRBV2, the J call TRBJ2-7, with D maybe TRBD1 (5 bases). V gave up 4 bases and J gave up 2 bases, with 12 bases separating them. This CDR3 region has 14 residues. Germline loops: CDR1 SNHLY, CDR2 FYNNEI. For the CDR3, the DNA is TGTGCCAGCAGTGGGGCAGGGAACCCCTACGAGCAGTACTTC. Translation: CASSGAGNPYEQYF. Together with reference TRBV2 and TRBJ2-7, the CDR3 gives the full variable domain: EPEVTQTPSHQVTQMGQEVILRCVPISNHLYFYWYRQILGQKVEFLVSFYNNEISEKSEIFDDQFSVERPDGSNFTLKIRSTKLEDSAMYFCASSGAGNPYEQYFGPGTRLTVT.

The rearrangement links TRBV7-6 to TRBJ1-5; D not certain. V was pared by 1 base and J by 6 bases, with 19 bases between. The CDR3 is 17 residues long. Germline values: CDR1 SGHVS, CDR2 FNYEAQ. The CDR3 loop is CASSLVASTLAGQPQHF. CDR3 DNA sequence: TGTGCCAGCAGCTTAGTAGCCTCGACCTTAGCGGGTCAGCCCCAGCATTTT.

The chain has TRBV7-8 and TRBJ2-2; D is perhaps TRBD2 (5 bases). Trimming took off 7 bases at V and 2 bases at J, with 8 bases between the two ends. The CDR3 length is 13 residues. CDR1 SGHVS and CDR2 FQNEAQ come from the germline V gene. CDR3: CASKEDNTGELFF. CDR3 in DNA: TGTGCCAGCAAGGAGGACAACACCGGGGAGCTGTTTTTT.

In regard to this clonotype: This may stem from a read error, because a much larger clone lies one nucleotide away. This sequence joins TRBV2 and TRBJ2-7; 9 bases align to TRBD1. The CDR3 spans 15 residues. Trimming took 6 bases from V and 1 from J; bases not matched to a gene: 7. Germline CDR1 is SNHLY and CDR2 is FYNNEI. CDR3 region: CASRYSDRGSYEQYF. CDR3 bases: TGTGCCAGCAGGTACTCGGACAGGGGTTCCTACGAGCAGTACTTC.

The V call is TRBV7-8, the J call TRBJ2-5, with D unclear. Germline V CDR1 and CDR2: SGHVS, FQNEAQ. CDR3 size: 15 residues. V lost 6 bases and J 2 bases, leaving 16 bases between the germline ends. This CDR3 reads CASSPYRRSQETQYF. The CDR3 region has the DNA TGTGCCAGCAGTCCATATCGGCGGTCTCAAGAGACCCAGTACTTC.

V is TRBV2 and J is TRBJ1-4; TRBD1 matches 7 bases. Germline assignment: CDR1 SNHLY and CDR2 FYNNEI. CDR3 length equals 14 residues. Trimming took 10 bases from V and 0 from J; bases not matched to a gene: 5. The CDR3 nucleotides read TGTGCCACTGGACAGGTTGCAACTAATGAAAAACTGTTTTTT. Translating gives CATGQVATNEKLFF. Variable domain in full (rest from reference TRBV2 and TRBJ1-4): EPEVTQTPSHQVTQMGQEVILRCVPISNHLYFYWYRQILGQKVEFLVSFYNNEISEKSEIFDDQFSVERPDGSNFTLKIRSTKLEDSAMYFCATGQVATNEKLFFGSGTQLSVL.

The chain employs TRBV5-1 and TRBJ1-3; D is perhaps TRBD1 (5 bases). The CDR3 has 12 residues. V lost 5 bases to trimming and J lost 4 bases, with 7 bases between them. Germline lookup yields CDR1 SGHRS and CDR2 YFSETQ. The CDR3: CASRTGGNTIYF. For the CDR3, the DNA is TGCGCCAGCAGAACAGGAGGAAACACCATATATTTT.

This clonotype appeared many times. This rearrangement joins TRBV20-1 to TRBJ1-1, with TRBD1 identical over 7 bases. This CDR3 is 13 amino acids long. Germline V CDR1 and CDR2: DFQATT, SNEGSKA (reference sequence). The V and J ends lost 5 bases and 0 bases, in that order; junction bases with no gene match: 3. DNA of the CDR3: TGCAGTGCTGACAGGGCCATGAACACTGAAGCTTTCTTT. Protein product: CSADRAMNTEAFF.

The sample holds many counts of this clonotype. The CDR3 sequence is CASRPGTGSYEQYF. DNA of the CDR3: TGTGCCAGCAGGCCCGGGACAGGGTCCTACGAGCAGTACTTC. The V gene is TRBV6-5, the J gene TRBJ2-7, with 9 bases identical to TRBD1. Per germline, CDR1 MNHEY and CDR2 SVGAGI. This CDR3 contains 14 residues. The junction had 4 bases not matched to a gene; V was cut back by 6 bases and J by 1 base.

This clonotype has ten or more counts. This chain links TRBV10-3 with TRBJ2-2; D unresolved. The CDR3 runs 12 residues. V was cut by 7 bases and J by 1 base, with 4 bases left in between. Germline values: CDR1 ENHRY, CDR2 SYGVKD. The CDR3 DNA reads TGTGCCATCACTAGGAACACCGGGGAGCTGTTTTTT. This sequence encodes CAITRNTGELFF.

This clonotype was recorded only once. The V gene is TRBV7-9, the J gene TRBJ2-7; 10 positions match TRBD2. The germline V gene encodes CDR1 SEHNR and CDR2 FQNEAQ (reference sequence). V shed 1 base and J 3 bases; nucleotides not matched to a gene: 6. The CDR3 runs 16 residues. CDR3 sequence: CASSLGASGGFYEQYF. CDR3 nucleotides: TGTGCCAGCAGCTTAGGAGCTAGCGGGGGTTTCTACGAGCAGTACTTC. Supplemented by reference TRBV7-9 and TRBJ2-7, the full variable domain reads DTGVSQNPRHKITKRGQNVTFRCDPISEHNRLYWYRQTLGQGPEFLTYFQNEAQLEKSRLLSDRFSAERPKGSFSTLEIQRTEQGDSAMYLCASSLGASGGFYEQYFGPGTRLTVT.

The J gene is TRBJ2-2, the V gene TRBV7-2, with 9 positions matching TRBD1. V was pared by 5 bases and J by 4 bases, with 11 bases of the junction left unmatched. The CDR3 runs 17 residues. Germline V gene data show CDR1 as SGHTA and CDR2 as FQGNSA. CDR3 nucleotide sequence: TGTGCCAGCAGCCTGACGAGGACAGGGGTCGGCACCGGGGAGCTGTTTTTT. Protein product: CASSLTRTGVGTGELFF. Using reference TRBV7-2 and TRBJ2-2 for the parts outside the CDR3, the full variable domain is GAGVSQSPSNKVTEKGKDVELRCDPISGHTALYWYRQSLGQGLEFLIYFQGNSAPDKSGLPSDRFSAERTGGSVSTLTIQRTQQEDSAVYLCASSLTRTGVGTGELFFGEGSRLTVL.

In this sample, this clonotype turned up many times. This chain connects TRBV25-1 to TRBJ2-5; D may be TRBD1 or TRBD2 (6 bases each). CDR3 size: 14 residues. The germline V and J ends were trimmed by 2 bases and 5 bases, with 12 bases remaining between them. Germline V gene data show CDR1 as MGHDK and CDR2 as SYGVNS. DNA for the CDR3: TGTGCCAGCAGTGAAAATACAGGGAGGGAGACCCAGTACTTC. Its translation: CASSENTGRETQYF.

This clonotype was detected only a few times. V and J are TRBV25-1 and TRBJ2-7; the D gene is possibly TRBD2 (6 bases). V was clipped by 3 bases and J by 5 bases, with 14 bases between them. The germline gives CDR1 MGHDK, CDR2 SYGVNS. The length of the CDR3 is 14 residues. CDR3 region: CASSDGLWRDEQYF. The CDR3 coding sequence is TGTGCCAGCAGTGATGGATTATGGAGGGACGAGCAGTACTTC.

The chain recombines TRBV19 with TRBJ1-1, with D perhaps matching TRBD1 (5 bases). Trimming left V 4 bases short and J 2 bases short, with 14 bases between. Germline lookup yields CDR1 LNHDA and CDR2 SQIVND (reference sequence). The CDR3 covers 15 residues. CDR3 loop: CASSNWDAANTEAFF. Here the CDR3 DNA reads TGTGCCAGTAGTAACTGGGACGCAGCCAACACTGAAGCTTTCTTT.

A note on this clonotype: At one boundary the junction diverges from the germline segment, which might be a read error. The chain joins TRBV7-9 to TRBJ2-7, with D perhaps TRBD1 (5 bases). Germline V gene sequence: CDR1 SEHNR, CDR2 FQNEAQ (reference sequence). This CDR3 is 15 amino acids long. CDR3 loop: CASSVAGDRSYEQYF. For the CDR3, the DNA is TGTGCCAGCAGCGTAGCTGGAGACAGATCCTACGAGCAGTACTTC.

CDR3 bases: TGCGCCAGCAGCTTGCAGTTACCCAGCTCTGGGGCCAACGTCCTGACTTTC. It yields the protein CASSLQLPSSGANVLTF. The chain uses TRBV5-1 and TRBJ2-6; D unresolved. CDR1 and CDR2 (germline): SGHRS, YFSETQ. CDR3 length equals 17 residues. Trimming stripped 1 base from V and 0 bases from J, with 11 bases between.

This chain uses TRBV5-1 with TRBJ1-2, with D maybe TRBD1 (6 bases). V lost 3 bases and J lost 4, with 10 bases in between. The CDR3 length is 13 residues. Germline-derived CDR1 and CDR2 are SGHRS and YFSETQ. In nucleotides, the CDR3 is TGCGCCAGCAGCTGGGACACCTTCTATGGCTACACCTTC. Translated, it gives CASSWDTFYGYTF.

This clonotype showed up just a few times. The V and J genes are TRBV20-1 and TRBJ2-5, with D perhaps matching TRBD2 (6 bases). From germline, CDR1 is DFQATT and CDR2 SNEGSKA (reference sequence). V was trimmed by 7 bases and J by 2 bases, leaving 23 bases between them. The CDR3 runs 16 residues. CDR3 DNA sequence: TGCAGTGTCCAGCCCCCTATGTGGGGGGAACAAGAGACCCAGTACTTC. It encodes CSVQPPMWGEQETQYF.

The J gene is TRBJ2-5, the V gene TRBV7-8, with a possible D match to TRBD2 (6 bases). V lost 3 bases and J 5 bases, leaving 13 bases between the germline ends. Germline V gene sequence: CDR1 SGHVS, CDR2 FQNEAQ. This CDR3 has 14 residues. CDR3 in amino acids: CASSFSGDQETQYF. The CDR3 bases are TGTGCCAGCAGCTTCTCGGGGGATCAGGAGACCCAGTACTTC.